This note documents a single TCR beta chain sequence. Its specificity is unknown. The sample originates from a study of OX40 agonist ivuxolimab in advanced cancers. Background on the study: Ivuxolimab, an antibody that agonizes OX40 (CD134), was administered to the patients. Partial response was recorded in three patients: one hepatocellular carcinoma and two cutaneous melanoma cases.

This table comes from immunoSEQ multiplex PCR, and its TCRdb copy is limited to in-frame clones, with some not included. Among roughly 68,000 clones listed, roughly 83% were seen once. The CDR3 covers 17 residues. Germline CDR1 reads SGHRS; CDR2 reads YFSETQ. V dropped 4 bases and J dropped 6; count of bases not matched to a gene: 12. Whole-study results and caveats: Relatively little clonal expansion, among the lowest observed, appeared in partial responders at 0.1-3.0 mg/kg.

The TCR sequence derives from an adult with an advanced solid tumor such as melanoma, head and neck, liver or kidney cancer. The chain links TRBV5-1 to TRBJ2-1, with TRBD2 matching 11 bases. Source: CD4+ or CD8+ T cells sorted from blood, taken in a trial of the OX40 agonist ivuxolimab. CDR3 DNA sequence: TGCGCCAGCAGCCCTGACGCCTTAGCGGGGGGGCGCAATGAGCAGTTCTTC. This sequence encodes CASSPDALAGGRNEQFF.